This record concerns one T cell receptor beta chain sequence. Its antigen is not yet known. No much larger clone is present one base from it, and per-base qualities are unavailable. Collaborating institutions collected whole blood in K2EDTA tubes following their own protocols. Collaborator samples were shipped for TCRbeta analysis as frozen whole blood, isolated PBMCs, or DNA extracted from either sample type. This entry belongs to a study of blood T cell repertoires in COVID-19 (TCRdb year 2020). General notes on the study: The collaborator samples originated in the United States, Italy and Spain and spanned the acute and convalescent phases of COVID-19. A freely available public database, intended as a resource for researchers studying the immune response to SARS-CoV-2, is where the repertoires were released. The sample metadata nearly always contained a de-identified subject ID, COVID-19 status, age in years and sex. Subjects who had been exposed to COVID-19, were actively infected with it, or had recovered from it provided the deeply sampled blood TCRbeta repertoires that made up the dataset. Where available, HLA class I and class II types were taken from metadata supplied by the sample provider and were not determined by assay-based typing. The prospective study material was composed of cDNA or gDNA derived from T cells, B-cell-depleted T cells, or PBMCs. The samples were drawn from two sources: the first 160 participants of the ongoing ImmuneRACE study, and 950 to 1,500 subjects contributed by 6 global collaborators.

Beyond this particular receptor, the publication reports: The quantity of clinical and demographic metadata differed by source and by participant and was supplied without curation.

The CDR3, from cysteine to phenylalanine, totals 15 residues. Only the CDR3 portion is preserved as DNA: 45 bases, with reading frame beginning at the first base. V is reduced by 3 bases and J by 4 bases, leaving a spacing of 13 bases between them. CDR1 MDHEN and CDR2 SYDVKM were looked up in the germline V gene. The immunoSEQ Assay, a bias-controlled multiplex PCR, was used to amplify TCRbeta CDR3 regions from genomic DNA. The authors processed their data as follows. The number of nucleated cells in each sample was estimated from the amplification of reference gene primers within the assay. Sequence reads were collapsed and filtered to measure the absolute abundance of every unique TCRbeta CDR3 rearrangement. Productive Simpson clonality was computed per sample as the square root of Simpson's diversity index over productive rearrangements. What TCRdb holds here is the immuneACCESS table cut down to in-frame rearrangements. Part of the clones is not present; checked against another copy, under half of the missing clones reflect an unresolved V gene, and the others are unexplained. V and J calls and clone size come straight from that table; D and trimming were deduced from the DNA. Across this sample there are roughly 380,000 clones, with 81% seen only once. Of the sample, around 1% falls within the top ten clones.

The sequencing input was peripheral blood. This chain is built from TRBV28 and TRBJ2-4; a tentative D call is TRBD1 (5 bases match). The TCR comes from a human donor with acute or convalescent COVID-19. The donor label of this sample is uncertain. The DNA sequence is as follows: TGTGCCAGCAGTTTTCGAGCCAGGGCTAAAAACATTCAGTACTTC. This yields the protein CASSFRARAKNIQYF.